Listed here are 12 T cell receptor beta chains from one sample, sequenced in a study of radiation and T cells in renal cell carcinoma. Sequenced by immunoSEQ multiplex PCR; TCRdb stores in-frame clones only, minus some. The data show around 160,000 clones, about 87% seen once. Time point denoted: baseline pretreatment blood. The treatment is: 15 Gy SBRT to primary tumor, nephrectomy 4 weeks later. The material sequenced was blood, taken from a patient whose treatment included radiotherapy and nephrectomy. These receptors all come from a woman aged 70 to 79 with renal cell carcinoma.

The chain recombines TRBV7-2 with TRBJ2-3, with a possible D match to TRBD2 (5 bases). Germline assignment: CDR1 SGHTA and CDR2 FQGNSA. V lost 3 bases to trimming and J lost 0 bases, with 10 bases between them. The CDR3 totals 15 residues. The CDR3 region is CASSFPGVSTDTQYF. The CDR3, as DNA: TGTGCCAGCAGCTTCCCCGGGGTTAGCACAGATACGCAGTATTTT.

The CDR3 is CASSPDRGNYGYTF. In nucleotides, the CDR3 is TGTGCCAGCAGCCCTGACAGGGGGAACTATGGCTACACCTTC. The chain uses TRBV7-3 and TRBJ1-2; 9 positions agree with TRBD1. This CDR3 spans 14 amino acids. The V segment lost 5 bases and the J segment 2 bases; nucleotides outside the gene matches: 3. Germline CDR1 SGHTA, CDR2 FQGTGA. Using reference TRBV7-3 and TRBJ1-2 for the parts outside the CDR3, the full variable domain is GAGVSQTPSNKVTEKGKYVELRCDPISGHTALYWYRQSLGQGPEFLIYFQGTGAADDSGLPNDRFFAVRPEGSVSTLKIQRTERGDSAVYLCASSPDRGNYGYTFGSGTRLTVV.

The chain joins TRBV29-1 to TRBJ2-1; a weak D match, TRBD1 (6 bases). The length of the CDR3 is 15 residues. Trimming removed 1 base at V and 2 bases at J, with 12 bases between. Germline V CDR1 and CDR2: SQVTM, ANQGSEA. In DNA, the CDR3 is TGCAGCGTTGAAGGGACAGCGAACACCTACAATGAGCAGTTCTTC. This codes for CSVEGTANTYNEQFF.

Concerning this clone itself: Sequence at one end of the junction differs from germline and may be a read error. The rearrangement uses TRBV13 and TRBJ1-1; a possible D gene is TRBD1 (5 bases). The CDR3 contains 13 residues. Per germline, CDR1 PRHDT and CDR2 FYEKMQ (reference sequence). CDR3 sequence: CSSAGSRSTEAFF. The CDR3, as DNA: TGTTCCAGCGCAGGGAGCAGGAGCACTGAAGCTTTCTTT.

This chain connects TRBV5-4 to TRBJ1-2; possible D gene TRBD1, 5 bases. Germline CDR1 SGHNT, CDR2 YYREEE (reference sequence). This CDR3 is 13 amino acids long. V lost 9 bases, J lost 4 bases, and 16 bases lay in between. This CDR3 reads CATQGQPTYGYTF. CDR3 nucleotides: TGTGCCACCCAAGGACAACCAACCTATGGCTACACCTTC.

This clone was seen just once. V gene TRBV7-9 combines with J gene TRBJ1-2; D is possibly TRBD1 (6 bases). From germline, CDR1 is SEHNR and CDR2 FQNEAQ (reference sequence). The CDR3 extends over 13 amino acids. Trimming removed 1 base at V and 7 bases at J, with 10 bases between. CDR3 amino acids: CASSLVGGPGYTF. CDR3 nucleotide sequence: TGTGCCAGCAGCTTAGTGGGGGGCCCTGGCTACACCTTC.

V usage is TRBV14 and J usage is TRBJ2-7; 10 bases are a match to TRBD2. Germline assignment: CDR1 SGHDN and CDR2 FVKESK. The junction had 5 bases not matched to a gene; V was cut back by 5 bases and J by 7 bases. The length of the CDR3 is 13 residues. The CDR3 is CASSRTSGVEQYF. CDR3 DNA sequence: TGTGCCAGCAGCAGAACTAGCGGGGTTGAGCAGTACTTC.

The V call is TRBV7-2, the J call TRBJ2-3, with no clear D. Germline CDR1 is SGHTA and CDR2 is FQGNSA. The V end lost 5 bases, the J end lost 0 bases, and 9 bases lay between the germline ends. The CDR3 is 14 amino acids. CDR3 DNA sequence: TGTGCCAGCAGCCCTCCTGCTAGCACAGATACGCAGTATTTT. Its translation: CASSPPASTDTQYF.

This sequence joins TRBV9 and TRBJ1-3; D not certain. The CDR3 consists of 14 residues. Trimming cost V 0 bases and J 0 bases, with 4 bases left between them. The V gene's germline CDR1 is SGDLS and CDR2 YYNGEE. The CDR3 bases are TGTGCCAGCAGCGTAGGAAGCTCTGGAAACACCATATATTTT. Its translation: CASSVGSSGNTIYF.

The chain links TRBV11-3 to TRBJ2-7; 8 positions match TRBD2. The CDR3 covers 15 residues. Germline CDR1 reads SGHNT; CDR2 reads YENEEA. V lost 6 bases to trimming and J lost 5 bases; unmatched junction nucleotides: 12. The CDR3 sequence: CASSAGGGRADEQYF. In nucleotides, the CDR3 is TGTGCCAGCAGTGCCGGGGGGGGCCGAGCAGACGAGCAGTACTTC.

As to this clone: The same CDR3 arises from other DNA sequences in this sample as well. The V gene is TRBV2, the J gene TRBJ2-7; D ambiguous. CDR1 is SNHLY and CDR2 is FYNNEI in the germline V gene. CDR3 length: 12 amino acids. Trimming removed 5 bases from V and 0 bases from J, with 5 bases in between. The CDR3 DNA reads TGTGCCAGCAGTCTTAGCTCCTACGAGCAGTACTTC. Translating it yields CASSLSSYEQYF.

The chain couples TRBV7-2 to TRBJ2-5; TRBD1 might be the D (6 bases). V was shortened by 6 bases and J by 5 bases, with 16 bases between the two germline ends. CDR3 length equals 14 residues. Germline CDR1 and CDR2: SGHTA and FQGNSA. The CDR3 here is CASSLPGHGETQYF. CDR3 coding DNA: TGTGCCAGCAGTCTTCCGGGACACGGGGAGACCCAGTACTTC.